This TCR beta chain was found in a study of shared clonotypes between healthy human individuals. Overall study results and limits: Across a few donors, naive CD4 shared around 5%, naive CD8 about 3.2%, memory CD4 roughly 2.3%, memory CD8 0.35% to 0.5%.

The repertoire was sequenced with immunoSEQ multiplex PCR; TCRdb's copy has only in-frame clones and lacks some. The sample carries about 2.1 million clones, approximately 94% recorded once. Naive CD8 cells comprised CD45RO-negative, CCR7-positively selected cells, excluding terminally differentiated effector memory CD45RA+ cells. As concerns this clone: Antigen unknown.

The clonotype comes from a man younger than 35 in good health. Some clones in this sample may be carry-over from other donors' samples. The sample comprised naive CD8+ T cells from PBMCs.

Written as DNA, the CDR3 is TGTGCCAGCAGGACAGTTACCTACGAGCAGTACTTC. Translation: CASRTVTYEQYF. V is TRBV27 and J is TRBJ2-7, with TRBD1 as a possible D gene (5 bases). V was cut by 6 bases and J by 2 bases, with 8 bases left in between. Germline V gene sequence: CDR1 MNHEY, CDR2 SMNVEV (reference sequence). The CDR3 sequence is 12 residues long.